This TCR beta chain was captured in a study of response to subunit inactivated influenza vaccine. General study findings and limits: New T cells are recruited in small numbers by each seasonal influenza vaccination, according to the authors' suggestion.

The CDR3 is made up of 13 amino acids. Germline V gene lookup returns CDR1 LGHDT and CDR2 YNNKEL (reference sequence). The ends were cut back, 5 bases at V and 7 bases at J, with 12 bases in the middle. TCRdb fed the RT-PCR reads into MiXCR, producing one record per CDR3 protein. Of 450,000 to 550,000 distinct CDR3 sequences listed, 25% are singletons. Of note for this clonotype: Its antigen is as yet unknown.

This chain connects TRBV3-1 to TRBJ2-1; D possibly corresponds to TRBD1 (6 bases). This clonotype was obtained from a man aged 50-60 years who received an inactivated influenza vaccine. Source: CD4+ T cells sorted from PBMCs, taken 5 days after vaccination. CDR3 in amino acids: CASSSATGNEQFF. The CDR3 DNA is TGTGCCAGCAGCTCCGCTACAGGGAATGAGCAGTTCTTC.